Below, 13 T cell receptor beta chains from the same sample are listed, as sequenced in a study of T cells in Graves' hyperthyroidism and ophthalmopathy. RNA transcripts were the template for amplifying TCR beta CDR3 regions. The HTBI primer set was used in a first-round RT-PCR of the TCR CDR3. TCRdb reprocessed the multiplex PCR reads with MiXCR, giving one entry per CDR3 protein. The sample includes a few hundred thousand distinct CDR3 sequences, about 15% seen only once; the top ten take 30% to 35%. The sample comprised blood. Source of these receptors: a woman between 50 and 59 years old with Graves' hyperthyroidism that later progressed to Graves' ophthalmopathy.

In this sample, this clonotype turned up many times. The J gene is TRBJ2-7, the V gene TRBV11-3; perhaps TRBD1 as D (6 bases). CDR1 is SGHNT and CDR2 is YENEEA in the germline V gene. V was trimmed by 5 bases and J by 1 base, leaving 18 bases between them. The CDR3 has 16 amino acids. CDR3 residues: CASSQSGANLSYEQYF. The CDR3, as DNA: TGTGCCAGCAGCCAGTCAGGGGCGAATCTTTCCTACGAGCAGTACTTC.

This clonotype was picked up many times. The rearrangement uses TRBV6-1 and TRBJ2-7; 7 bases are shared with TRBD1. This CDR3 comprises 12 residues. With 6 bases clipped from V and 6 bases from J, the junction kept 5 bases outside the gene matches. Looked up from germline, CDR1 is MNHNS and CDR2 is SASEGT. CDR3 in amino acids: CASSSAGGEQYF. CDR3 sequence (DNA): TGTGCCAGCAGCTCCGCAGGGGGCGAGCAGTACTTC.

This clonotype occurred a few times. The chain combines TRBV5-6 with TRBJ1-1; D unclear. The CDR3 loop spans 14 amino acids. From germline, CDR1 is SGHDT and CDR2 YYEEEE. V was shortened by 9 bases and J by 1 base, with 16 bases between the two germline ends. In DNA, the CDR3 is TGTGCCACCGGGGTTGGGGAATGGAACACTGAAGCTTTCTTT. Translating gives CATGVGEWNTEAFF.

Ten or more counts support this clonotype. This rearrangement joins TRBV2 to TRBJ1-2, with D hard to call. The CDR3 runs 18 residues. The germline gives CDR1 SNHLY, CDR2 FYNNEI. Between the trimmed V and J ends, which lost 6 bases and 2 bases, there was a span of 25 bases. As DNA, the CDR3 is TGTGCCAGCAGGAGGAATGTGGCAGAATTCAGGAGGAACTATGGCTACACCTTC. It is translated as CASRRNVAEFRRNYGYTF.

This clonotype came up many times. This chain connects TRBV7-9 to TRBJ1-1; D gene unclear. Looked up from germline, CDR1 is SEHNR and CDR2 is FQNEAQ (reference sequence). V gave up 5 bases and J gave up 6 bases, with 10 bases separating them. This CDR3 contains 12 residues. CDR3 amino acids: CASSLIVSEAFF. As DNA, the CDR3 is TGTGCCAGCAGCCTAATAGTCTCTGAAGCTTTCTTT. Filled out from reference TRBV7-9 and TRBJ1-1, the complete variable domain reads DTGVSQNPRHKITKRGQNVTFRCDPISEHNRLYWYRQTLGQGPEFLTYFQNEAQLEKSRLLSDRFSAERPKGSFSTLEIQRTEQGDSAMYLCASSLIVSEAFFGQGTRLTVV.

This clonotype has ten or more counts. The J gene is TRBJ1-2, the V gene TRBV27, with D uncertain. The CDR3 is made up of 15 amino acids. Germline V gene lookup returns CDR1 MNHEY and CDR2 SMNVEV (reference sequence). Trimming took 2 bases from V and 4 from J, leaving 14 bases between them. CDR3 loop: CASSLKVKGLYGYTF. CDR3 coding DNA: TGTGCCAGCAGTTTAAAAGTAAAAGGACTCTATGGCTACACCTTC.

This sequence joins TRBV6-5 and TRBJ2-1, with 11 bases matching TRBD2. Germline CDR1 MNHEY, CDR2 SVGAGI. This CDR3 region has 18 residues. The junction had 8 bases not matched to a gene; V was cut back by 0 bases and J by 4 bases. The chain's CDR3 is CASSYSGTSGSRYNEQFF. CDR3 bases: TGTGCCAGCAGTTACTCGGGGACTAGCGGATCGCGATACAATGAGCAGTTCTTC.

This clonotype was counted ten times or more. The V call is TRBV7-9, the J call TRBJ2-3; D uncertain. This CDR3 spans 15 amino acids. Germline loops: CDR1 SEHNR, CDR2 FQNEAQ (reference sequence). The V and J ends lost 0 bases and 0 bases respectively, with 7 bases between them. Written as DNA, the CDR3 is TGTGCCAGCAGCTTAGCGATCGGGAGCACAGATACGCAGTATTTT. This encodes CASSLAIGSTDTQYF. The full variable domain, completed using reference TRBV7-9 and TRBJ2-3, is DTGVSQNPRHKITKRGQNVTFRCDPISEHNRLYWYRQTLGQGPEFLTYFQNEAQLEKSRLLSDRFSAERPKGSFSTLEIQRTEQGDSAMYLCASSLAIGSTDTQYFGPGTRLTVL.

In this sample, this clonotype turned up many times. This chain connects TRBV20-1 to TRBJ2-7, with a possible D match to TRBD1 (8 bases). The CDR3 sequence is 15 residues long. The germline V and J ends were trimmed by 3 bases and 2 bases, with 17 bases remaining between them. Germline V gene lookup returns CDR1 DFQATT and CDR2 SNEGSKA (reference sequence). The CDR3 region has the DNA TGCAGTGCTAGGCCTGCAACAGGGGGGGCCTACGAGCAGTACTTC. Protein sequence: CSARPATGGAYEQYF.

J is TRBJ2-3 and V is TRBV9; TRBD2 is a possible D gene (7 bases). With 0 bases removed from V and 2 bases from J, the gap between germline ends came to 19 bases. Germline loops: CDR1 SGDLS, CDR2 YYNGEE. This CDR3 is built from 18 residues. The CDR3 DNA reads TGTGCCAGCAGCGTAGCTACGGGGGCTAGCGGCCTCACAGATACGCAGTATTTT. Translating gives CASSVATGASGLTDTQYF.

This clonotype was observed many times. This chain links TRBV28 with TRBJ2-7; unclear D gene. CDR3 length equals 12 residues. CDR1 and CDR2 (germline): MDHEN, SYDVKM. Trimming removed 1 base at V and 6 bases at J, with 7 bases between. The CDR3 loop is CASSLSRFEQYF. CDR3 sequence (DNA): TGTGCCAGCAGTTTATCGAGATTCGAGCAGTACTTC. The full variable domain, completed using reference TRBV28 and TRBJ2-7, is DVKVTQSSRYLVKRTGEKVFLECVQDMDHENMFWYRQDPGLGLRLIYFSYDVKMKEKGDIPEGYSVSREKKERFSLILESASTNQTSMYLCASSLSRFEQYFGPGTRLTVT.

This rearrangement joins TRBV3-1 to TRBJ1-4; perhaps TRBD1 as D (5 bases). The CDR3 has 15 residues. Germline CDR1 LGHDT, CDR2 YNNKEL (reference sequence). V was cut by 0 bases and J by 8 bases, with 13 bases left in between. The chain's CDR3 is CASSQEPGIHEKLFF. In DNA, the CDR3 is TGTGCCAGCAGCCAAGAACCAGGGATACACGAAAAACTGTTTTTT. The full variable domain, rest sourced from reference TRBV3-1 and TRBJ1-4, is DTAVSQTPKYLVTQMGNDKSIKCEQNLGHDTMYWYKQDSKKFLKIMFSYNNKELIINETVPNRFSPKSPDKAHLNLHINSLELGDSAVYFCASSQEPGIHEKLFFGSGTQLSVL.

In its sample, this clonotype was seen a few times. A read error may account for a junction end that differs from germline. The chain couples TRBV7-7 to TRBJ2-2, with unresolved D. Germline V CDR1 and CDR2: SSHAT, FNYEAQ (reference sequence). This CDR3 comprises 14 residues. The CDR3 coding sequence is TGTGCTAGCAGCTTCCCCGGGTCTCCCGGGGAGCTGTTTTTT. Its translation is CASSFPGSPGELFF. Looking up the rest from reference TRBV7-7 and TRBJ2-2 gives the full variable domain: GAGVSQSPRYKVTKRGQDVTLRCDPISSHATLYWYQQALGQGPEFLTYFNYEAQPDKSGLPSDRFSAERPEGSISTLTIQRTEQRDSAMYRCASSFPGSPGELFFGEGSRLTVL.